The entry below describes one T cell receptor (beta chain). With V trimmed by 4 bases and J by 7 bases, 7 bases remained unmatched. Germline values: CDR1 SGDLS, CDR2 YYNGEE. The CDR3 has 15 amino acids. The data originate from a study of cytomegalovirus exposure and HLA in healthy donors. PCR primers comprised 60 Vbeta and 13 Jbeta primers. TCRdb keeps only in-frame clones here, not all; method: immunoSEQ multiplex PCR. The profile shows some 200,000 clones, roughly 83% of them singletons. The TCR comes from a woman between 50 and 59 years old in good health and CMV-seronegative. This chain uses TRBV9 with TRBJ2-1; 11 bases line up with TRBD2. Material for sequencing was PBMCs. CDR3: CASSPSGTSGNEQFF. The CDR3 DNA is TGTGCCAGCAGCCCGAGCGGGACTAGCGGAAATGAGCAGTTCTTC.